The 11 T cell receptor beta chains below were found in one sample sequenced in a study of shared clonotypes between healthy human individuals (dated by TCRdb to 2020 to 2022). The library was produced with the immunoSEQ multiplex PCR assay. TCRdb took over this immuneACCESS table, retaining in-frame rearrangements with V and J assigned. Such tables are incomplete; in checked studies, under half of the missing clones stem from an unresolved V gene, and the remainder is unexplained. In this sample the table shows 490,000 or so clones, around 80% of which occur a single time. The leading ten clones occupy more than 10% of the sample. The sequencing input was PBMCs. Receptors originate from a woman aged 40-49 years in good health. Some clones in this sample may be carry-over from other donors' samples.

This chain connects TRBV7-6 to TRBJ1-1; 7 bases are a match to TRBD1. With V trimmed by 1 base and J by 13 bases, 12 bases remained unmatched. There are 14 residues in the CDR3. Germline V lookup: CDR1 SGHVS, CDR2 FNYEAQ. The CDR3, as DNA: TGTGCCAGCAGCTTAGACCAGCTATCGGGACAGAGTTTCTTT. It encodes CASSLDQLSGQSFF.

This sequence joins TRBV28 and TRBJ2-6; TRBD2 is a possible D gene (6 bases). This CDR3 contains 16 residues. In germline, CDR1 is MDHEN, CDR2 SYDVKM. Trimming stripped 4 bases from V and 2 bases from J, with 12 bases between. CDR3 sequence (DNA): TGTGCCAGCAGTTCCCCGGGGGTTACTGGGGCCAACGTCCTGACTTTC. This encodes CASSSPGVTGANVLTF.

The count of this clone is one. V usage is TRBV9 and J usage is TRBJ2-7; TRBD1 aligns across 10 bases. Per the germline V gene, CDR1 is SGDLS and CDR2 is YYNGEE. The CDR3 spans 14 residues. Trimming took 2 bases from V and 6 from J; bases not matched to a gene: 5. As DNA, the CDR3 is TGTGCCAGCAGCGTCCAGGGACAGGGGACCGAGCAGTACTTC. It is translated as CASSVQGQGTEQYF.

This sequence joins TRBV18 and TRBJ2-1; D perhaps matches TRBD1 (5 bases). Germline CDR1 and CDR2: KGHSH and LQKENI. CDR3 length equals 14 residues. Trimming pared 6 bases from V and 2 bases from J, leaving 11 bases between. The CDR3 bases are TGTGCCAGCTCGGAGACAGCGACCTACAATGAGCAGTTCTTC. As protein: CASSETATYNEQFF. Full variable domain (remainder filled in from reference TRBV18 and TRBJ2-1): NAGVMQNPRHLVRRRGQEARLRCSPMKGHSHVYWYRQLPEEGLKFMVYLQKENIIDESGMPKERFSAEFPKEGPSILRIQQVVRGDSAAYFCASSETATYNEQFFGPGTRLTVL.

A word on this clone: This same CDR3 is encoded by further DNA sequences in the sample. In DNA, the CDR3 is TGTGCCAGCAGTTTGTGGGGTAGCAATCAGCCCCAGCATTTT. This sequence encodes CASSLWGSNQPQHF. The chain has TRBV28 and TRBJ1-5; D gene uncertain. In germline, CDR1 is MDHEN, CDR2 SYDVKM. Trimming took 3 bases from V and 0 from J, leaving 6 bases between them. CDR3 size: 14 residues.

Comments on this clone: The sample holds other DNA sequences that translate to the same CDR3. This chain uses TRBV7-3 with TRBJ2-1; possible D gene TRBD2, 6 bases. Germline values: CDR1 SGHTA, CDR2 FQGTGA. The CDR3 is 15 amino acids. V dropped 0 bases and J dropped 0 bases, with 6 bases sitting between them. The CDR3 loop reads CASSLTGGSYNEQFF. As DNA, the CDR3 is TGTGCCAGCAGCTTAACGGGAGGCTCCTACAATGAGCAGTTCTTC.

V is TRBV25-1 and J is TRBJ1-2, with D possibly TRBD1 on 5 matching bases. V gave up 3 bases and J gave up 1 base, with 12 bases separating them. The CDR3 length is 15 residues. Germline V CDR1 and CDR2: MGHDK, SYGVNS. The CDR3 DNA sequence: TGTGCCAGCAGTGAGAAAGGACACCTTAACTATGGCTACACCTTC. Amino acid sequence: CASSEKGHLNYGYTF.

J is TRBJ2-7 and V is TRBV7-3, with TRBD2 matching 7 bases. This CDR3 region has 13 residues. From germline, CDR1 is SGHTA and CDR2 FQGTGA. The trim removed 5 bases at V and 6 bases at J, leaving 7 bases unmatched. The CDR3, as DNA: TGTGCCAGCAGCGCGGGAGCGAATAGCGAGCAGTACTTC. This gives the protein CASSAGANSEQYF.

V is TRBV28 and J is TRBJ1-4; maybe TRBD1 (6 bases). From germline, CDR1 is MDHEN and CDR2 SYDVKM. The CDR3 length is 15 residues. V dropped 4 bases and J dropped 8 bases, with 17 bases sitting between them. DNA of the CDR3: TGTGCCAGCAGTTCCGCAACAGGGCGTTGGGAAAAACTGTTTTTT. As protein: CASSSATGRWEKLFF. The full variable domain, in which reference TRBV28 and TRBJ1-4 provide the parts outside the CDR3, is DVKVTQSSRYLVKRTGEKVFLECVQDMDHENMFWYRQDPGLGLRLIYFSYDVKMKEKGDIPEGYSVSREKKERFSLILESASTNQTSMYLCASSSATGRWEKLFFGSGTQLSVL.

This chain links TRBV9 with TRBJ1-3; maybe TRBD1 (5 bases). Germline V gene sequence: CDR1 SGDLS, CDR2 YYNGEE. The CDR3 sequence is 16 residues long. Trimming pared 7 bases from V and 4 bases from J, leaving 21 bases between. The CDR3 reads CASARDARLSGNTIYF. In nucleotides, the CDR3 is TGTGCCAGCGCCCGGGACGCCAGGCTTTCCGGAAACACCATATATTTT.

J is TRBJ2-7 and V is TRBV7-9, with 12 bases lining up with TRBD2. The CDR3 has 14 residues. V gave up 3 bases and J gave up 5 bases; unmatched junction bases: 2. The V gene's germline CDR1 is SEHNR and CDR2 FQNEAQ (reference sequence). CDR3 amino acids: CASSLGLAGDEQYF. CDR3 nucleotide sequence: TGTGCCAGCAGCTTGGGACTAGCGGGCGACGAGCAGTACTTC.